A selection of T cell receptor beta chains follows, all from one sample in a study of cytomegalovirus exposure and HLA in healthy donors. TCRdb's copy holds only in-frame clones and misses some; the assay was immunoSEQ multiplex PCR. This sample has a few hundred thousand clones; about nine tenths occur once, and the top ten carry about 0.8%. Input material: PBMCs. Receptor source: a woman aged 18-29 years in good health and CMV-seronegative. CDR3s include the opening cysteine and the closing phenylalanine or tryptophan. The order of the fields is clone size, J gene, D gene, V gene, CDR3 protein, CDR3 DNA. A D gene is named only where the DNA matches it firmly. Not all rows give a size; the values are once, few, many and, for expanded clones, a class.

. TRBJ1-4 . TRBV27 CASSSPGGEKLFF TGTGCCAGCAGTTCCCCCGGGGGAGAAAAACTGTTTTTT
. TRBJ1-2 TRBD1 TRBV6-1 CASSDGTGLYGYTF TGTGCCAGCAGCGATGGGACAGGCCTCTATGGCTACACCTTC
. TRBJ2-4 . TRBV20-1 CSVQANIQYF TGCAGTGTTCAGGCAAACATTCAGTACTTC
. TRBJ2-7 . TRBV5-4 CASSSSYEQYF TGTGCCAGCAGCTCCAGCTACGAGCAGTACTTC
. TRBJ1-2 . TRBV6-5 CASRADRNYGYTF TGTGCCAGCAGGGCAGACAGAAACTATGGCTACACCTTC
. TRBJ2-5 . TRBV5-4 CASSGGTSETQYF TGTGCCAGCAGCGGGGGGACCTCAGAGACCCAGTACTTC
. TRBJ1-2 TRBD1 TRBV7-9 CASSYGQGNYGYTF TGTGCCAGCAGCTACGGACAGGGTAACTATGGCTACACCTTC
. TRBJ2-5 . TRBV2 CASSEGGTGAQETQYF TGTGCCAGCAGTGAGGGGGGGACAGGTGCTCAAGAGACCCAGTACTTC
. TRBJ2-1 TRBD2 TRBV27 CASSFGGSSYNEQFF TGTGCCAGCAGTTTCGGGGGGAGCTCCTACAATGAGCAGTTCTTC
. TRBJ1-1 . TRBV2 CASKVEENTEAFF TGTGCCAGCAAAGTGGAGGAGAACACTGAAGCTTTCTTT
. TRBJ2-1 TRBD2 TRBV4-1 CASSQEGSGRGNNEQFF TGCGCCAGCAGCCAGGAGGGTAGCGGGAGGGGCAACAATGAGCAGTTCTTC
. TRBJ1-2 . TRBV2 CASRVQGMGGYTF TGTGCCAGCAGGGTACAGGGAATGGGGGGCTACACCTTC
. TRBJ1-2 . TRBV19 CASRSGAGANYGYTF TGTGCCAGTAGGTCTGGGGCAGGAGCTAACTATGGCTACACCTTC
once TRBJ2-1 TRBD1 TRBV12-5 CASGSLVDRGSYNEQFF TGTGCTAGTGGTTCCCTTGTTGACAGGGGATCGTACAATGAGCAGTTCTTC
. TRBJ1-5 . TRBV6-5 CASRPDGLVGPQHF TGTGCCAGCAGACCTGACGGGTTGGTCGGGCCCCAGCATTTT
. TRBJ2-3 TRBD2 TRBV27 CATSSSGADTQYF TGTGCCACCTCTTCTAGCGGGGCAGATACGCAGTATTTT
. TRBJ1-2 . TRBV25-1 CASRGVDHAKGNYGYTF TGTGCCAGCAGAGGGGTGGATCACGCTAAGGGGAACTATGGCTACACCTTC
. TRBJ1-5 . TRBV27 CASSLIGTLYSNQPQHF TGTGCCAGCAGTTTAATAGGGACACTTTATAGCAATCAGCCCCAGCATTTT
. TRBJ2-7 TRBD1 TRBV28 CASSYRGPPSYEQYF TGTGCCAGCAGTTACAGGGGCCCCCCGTCCTACGAGCAGTACTTC
. TRBJ1-2 TRBD1 TRBV27 CASGGQGVGGYTF TGTGCCAGTGGGGGACAGGGGGTAGGTGGCTACACCTTC
. TRBJ2-7 . TRBV9 CASSVGQKGVAYEQYF TGTGCCAGCAGCGTGGGGCAGAAGGGGGTCGCCTACGAGCAGTACTTC
. TRBJ2-7 TRBD1 TRBV28 CASRSRTGYYSYEQYF TGTGCCAGCAGGTCTAGGACAGGCTATTACTCCTACGAGCAGTACTTC
. TRBJ2-7 TRBD1 TRBV27 CASSLRQGFYEQYF TGTGCCAGCAGTCTTAGACAGGGATTTTACGAGCAGTACTTC
. TRBJ1-1 . TRBV5-1 CASSLTTGNTEAFF TGCGCCAGCAGCTTAACGACAGGGAACACTGAAGCTTTCTTT
. TRBJ1-2 . TRBV6-5 CASSYSQGSYGYTF TGTGCCAGCAGTTACTCGCAGGGCTCCTATGGCTACACCTTC
. TRBJ2-7 TRBD1 TRBV30 CAWQGPPGQPYEQYF TGTGCCTGGCAGGGGCCTCCGGGACAGCCCTACGAGCAGTACTTC
. TRBJ2-7 TRBD2 TRBV27 CASSPASGSATYEQYF TGTGCCAGCAGCCCCGCTAGCGGGAGCGCCACCTACGAGCAGTACTTC
. TRBJ1-2 TRBD1 TRBV4-1 CASSSTKQGVGGGYTF TGCGCCAGCAGCTCAACTAAACAGGGGGTAGGGGGCGGCTACACCTTC
. TRBJ2-7 . TRBV28 CASSRAYEQYF TGTGCCAGCAGCCGTGCCTACGAGCAGTACTTC
. TRBJ1-3 TRBD1 TRBV6-1 CASSAATGLYF TGTGCCAGCAGTGCAGCGACAGGGTTATATTTT
. TRBJ2-7 . TRBV27 CASSLEGFGSYEQYF TGTGCCAGCAGTTTAGAGGGTTTTGGCTCCTACGAGCAGTACTTC
. TRBJ1-1 TRBD1 TRBV6-5 CASSYQGASPNTEAFF TGTGCCAGCAGTTACCAGGGGGCTTCACCAAACACTGAAGCTTTCTTT